The next 21 T cell receptor beta chains were all read from a single sample in a study of blood T cell repertoires in COVID-19. The assay was immunoSEQ multiplex PCR, and TCRdb's table has in-frame clones only and misses some. The table includes nearly 110,000 clones, around 89% detected once. The source material was peripheral blood. The source is a man between 50 and 59 years old with active or convalescent COVID-19.

The chain uses TRBV28 and TRBJ1-5; the match to TRBD1 covers 8 bases. The J segment lost 5 bases and the V segment lost 7 bases, leaving 13 bases of the junction unmatched. CDR1 is MDHEN and CDR2 is SYDVKM in the germline V gene. This CDR3 contains 16 residues. CDR3 nucleotide sequence: TGTGCCAGCACCACAACAGGGGGAGGCCCCCATCAGCCCCAGCATTTT. Its translation: CASTTTGGGPHQPQHF.

The chain couples TRBV23-1 to TRBJ2-7; 8 bases map to TRBD1. Being an ORF, TRBV23-1 has a function that is uncertain. The V segment lost 5 bases and the J segment 3 bases; nucleotides outside the gene matches: 6. This CDR3 has 14 amino acids. CDR3 nucleotides: TGCGCCAGCAGTGCGAGCAGGGGGCTCTACGAGCAGTACTTC. This encodes CASSASRGLYEQYF.

The chain joins TRBV5-4 to TRBJ1-4; 12 nucleotides align to TRBD1. With V trimmed by 1 base and J by 9 bases, 4 bases remained unmatched. Per the germline V gene, CDR1 is SGHNT and CDR2 is YYREEE (reference sequence). The CDR3 loop spans 15 amino acids. The CDR3 coding sequence is TGTGCCAGCAGCTTGAAGGGACAGGGGGCGAAAAAACTGTTTTTT. Amino acid sequence: CASSLKGQGAKKLFF.

The V gene is TRBV7-9, the J gene TRBJ2-1, with 10 bases that match TRBD1. CDR3 size: 15 residues. The V gene end was trimmed by 7 bases and the J gene end by 6 bases; junction bases not matched to a gene: 9. Germline values: CDR1 SEHNR, CDR2 FQNEAQ (reference sequence). DNA of the CDR3: TGTGCCAGCAACCAACTTGGACAGGGGGTCAATGAGCAGTTCTTC. This encodes CASNQLGQGVNEQFF.

The chain combines TRBV28 with TRBJ1-5; D not certain. V was trimmed by 5 bases and J by 4 bases, leaving 6 bases between them. This CDR3 comprises 12 residues. Germline loops: CDR1 MDHEN, CDR2 SYDVKM. DNA of the CDR3: TGTGCCAGCAGTACAGCTAATCAGCCCCAGCATTTT. Residues: CASSTANQPQHF.

Concerning this clone: The same CDR3 can be traced to other DNA sequences in this sample. The rearrangement joins TRBV5-1 to TRBJ2-1, with a tentative D call TRBD2 (5 bases). Looked up from germline, CDR1 is SGHRS and CDR2 is YFSETQ. V shed 0 bases and J shed 7 bases, with 8 bases lying between them. The CDR3 runs to 13 residues. The CDR3 nucleotides are TGCGCCAGCAGCTTGGTACGGGGAAATGAGCAGTTCTTC. Amino acids: CASSLVRGNEQFF. The complete variable domain, with remaining parts taken from reference TRBV5-1 and TRBJ2-1, reads KAGVTQTPRYLIKTRGQQVTLSCSPISGHRSVSWYQQTPGQGLQFLFEYFSETQRNKGNFPGRFSGRQFSNSRSEMNVSTLELGDSALYLCASSLVRGNEQFFGPGTRLTVL.

The V call is TRBV7-8, the J call TRBJ2-2; possibly TRBD2 for D (6 bases). The CDR3 length is 16 residues. The V gene's germline CDR1 is SGHVS and CDR2 FQNEAQ. Trimming shortened V by 5 bases and J by 6 bases, and 19 bases separated the two germline ends. The CDR3 loop reads CASSTWRVLAPGELFF. Written as DNA, the CDR3 is TGTGCCAGCAGCACCTGGAGGGTACTAGCCCCCGGGGAGCTGTTTTTT.

The chain is built from TRBV19 and TRBJ2-1; no definite D call. In germline, CDR1 is LNHDA, CDR2 SQIVND (reference sequence). The CDR3 length is 11 residues. Deletions cut 4 bases from V and 9 bases from J, with 7 bases between. CDR3 amino acids: CASSSTVEQFF. The CDR3 DNA follows: TGTGCCAGTAGTAGTACGGTTGAGCAGTTCTTC. Complete variable domain (other parts from reference TRBV19 and TRBJ2-1): DGGITQSPKYLFRKEGQNVTLSCEQNLNHDAMYWYRQDPGQGLRLIYYSQIVNDFQKGDIAEGYSVSREKKESFPLTVTSAQKNPTAFYLCASSSTVEQFFGPGTRLTVL.

The gene calls are TRBV6-6 and TRBJ2-7, with TRBD2 identical over 10 bases. Germline V CDR1 and CDR2: MNHNY, SVGAGI (reference sequence). The CDR3 has 14 amino acids. V was pared by 7 bases and J by 3 bases, with 6 bases of the junction left unmatched. In DNA form, the CDR3 reads TGTGCCAGCAATCCAGCGGGAGGGGTCTACGAGCAGTACTTC. Encoded protein: CASNPAGGVYEQYF.

V is TRBV4-1 and J is TRBJ2-1; TRBD1 matches at 7 bases. This CDR3 contains 13 residues. Unmatched junction bases numbered 8, after V lost 2 bases and J lost 13 bases. CDR1 and CDR2 (germline): MGHRA, YSYEKL. CDR3 sequence: CASSQLIRDSQFF. CDR3 nucleotide sequence: TGCGCCAGCAGCCAACTCATCCGGGACAGCCAGTTCTTC.

The rearrangement joins TRBV4-1 to TRBJ1-2; no definite D call. The V end was cut by 1 base, the J end by 0 bases, with 12 bases between. Germline V gene sequence: CDR1 MGHRA, CDR2 YSYEKL. There are 16 residues in the CDR3. For the CDR3, the DNA is TGCGCCAGCAGCCAAGTAATCGGGGTAGCTAACTATGGCTACACCTTC. Amino acid sequence: CASSQVIGVANYGYTF.

The chain is built from TRBV19 and TRBJ1-5; 7 positions match TRBD1. The CDR3 totals 16 residues. V trimming: 3 bases; J trimming: 0 bases; junction bases outside the gene matches: 5. Germline V CDR1 and CDR2: LNHDA, SQIVND (reference sequence). Written as DNA, the CDR3 is TGTGCCAGTAGTATCCGGACAGGTATTAGCAATCAGCCCCAGCATTTT. Translation: CASSIRTGISNQPQHF.

J is TRBJ1-2 and V is TRBV12-3 or TRBV12-4; D is ambiguous. This CDR3 spans 13 amino acids. V was pared by 10 bases and J by 0 bases, with 12 bases between. The CDR3: CATEGEANYGYTF. The CDR3 bases are TGTGCCACCGAGGGTGAAGCTAACTATGGCTACACCTTC.

This rearrangement joins TRBV4-1 to TRBJ1-1; D unresolved. The germline gives CDR1 MGHRA, CDR2 YSYEKL. With 1 base removed from V and 5 bases from J, the gap between germline ends came to 8 bases. The CDR3 totals 13 residues. The CDR3 protein is CASSQARETEAFF. The CDR3 DNA reads TGCGCCAGCAGCCAAGCACGGGAGACTGAAGCTTTCTTT.

The rearrangement joins TRBV15 to TRBJ1-1; 10 bases match TRBD1. Germline CDR1 and CDR2: LNHNV and YYDKDF (reference sequence). V dropped 0 bases and J dropped 3; count of bases not matched to a gene: 4. This CDR3 is built from 16 residues. The CDR3 bases are TGTGCCACCAGCAGAGATAGGACAGGGGGTGACACTGAAGCTTTCTTT. As protein: CATSRDRTGGDTEAFF. Looking up the rest from reference TRBV15 and TRBJ1-1 gives the full variable domain: DAMVIQNPRYQVTQFGKPVTLSCSQTLNHNVMYWYQQKSSQAPKLLFHYYDKDFNNEADTPDNFQSRRPNTSFCFLDIRSPGLGDTAMYLCATSRDRTGGDTEAFFGQGTRLTVV.

J is TRBJ2-7 and V is TRBV9; TRBD2 aligns across 9 bases. V was pared by 3 bases and J by 4 bases, with 8 bases of the junction left unmatched. CDR3 size: 15 residues. Per germline, CDR1 SGDLS and CDR2 YYNGEE. Written as DNA, the CDR3 is TGTGCCAGCAGCGCTACCGGGACTAGCCGGTACGAGCAGTACTTC. Translating it yields CASSATGTSRYEQYF.

V gene TRBV7-2 combines with J gene TRBJ1-5, with 10 bases that match TRBD1. Germline V gene lookup returns CDR1 SGHTA and CDR2 FQGNSA. V gave up 5 bases and J gave up 5 bases; unmatched junction bases: 6. The CDR3 spans 15 residues. In nucleotides, the CDR3 is TGTGCCAGCAGCCCCCTGACAGGGGGCTATCAGCCCCAGCATTTT. Its protein product is CASSPLTGGYQPQHF.

There are many counts of this clone. Additional DNA sequences in this sample encode the identical CDR3. The rearrangement joins TRBV7-9 to TRBJ2-2, with D unclear. Between the trimmed V and J ends, which lost 2 bases and 4 bases, there was a span of 5 bases. The germline V gene has CDR1 SEHNR and CDR2 FQNEAQ (reference sequence). CDR3 length equals 13 residues. For the CDR3, the DNA is TGTGCCAGCAGCTTAATAATCACCGGGGAGCTGTTTTTT. As protein: CASSLIITGELFF.

The chain recombines TRBV27 with TRBJ2-1; D perhaps matches TRBD1 (5 bases). Trimming left V 7 bases short and J 4 bases short, with 26 bases between. CDR1 and CDR2 (germline): MNHEY, SMNVEV (reference sequence). This CDR3 is built from 18 residues. The CDR3 sequence: CASTRSLSRTDIYNEQFF. The CDR3 DNA sequence: TGTGCCAGCACTCGAAGCCTTTCCAGGACGGACATTTACAATGAGCAGTTCTTC.

The rearrangement joins TRBV7-9 to TRBJ1-1; TRBD1 matches at 9 bases. Germline V gene data show CDR1 as SEHNR and CDR2 as FQNEAQ (reference sequence). The CDR3 loop spans 15 amino acids. Losses at the gene ends were 5 bases for V and 7 bases for J; bases not matched to a gene: 11. CDR3 bases: TGTGCCAGCAGCCCGGGACAGGGCCAACTACTTGAAGCTTTCTTT. It encodes CASSPGQGQLLEAFF.

J is TRBJ2-7 and V is TRBV12-2; the table calls TRBD2, which could not be checked here. TRBV12-2 is a recognized pseudogene. The CDR3 spans 18 residues. CDR3 residues: CASRLLGGLPSGAYEQYF. The DNA for the CDR3 is TGTGCAAGTCGCTTACTGGGCGGGCTGCCTAGCGGGGCTTACGAGCAGTACTTC.